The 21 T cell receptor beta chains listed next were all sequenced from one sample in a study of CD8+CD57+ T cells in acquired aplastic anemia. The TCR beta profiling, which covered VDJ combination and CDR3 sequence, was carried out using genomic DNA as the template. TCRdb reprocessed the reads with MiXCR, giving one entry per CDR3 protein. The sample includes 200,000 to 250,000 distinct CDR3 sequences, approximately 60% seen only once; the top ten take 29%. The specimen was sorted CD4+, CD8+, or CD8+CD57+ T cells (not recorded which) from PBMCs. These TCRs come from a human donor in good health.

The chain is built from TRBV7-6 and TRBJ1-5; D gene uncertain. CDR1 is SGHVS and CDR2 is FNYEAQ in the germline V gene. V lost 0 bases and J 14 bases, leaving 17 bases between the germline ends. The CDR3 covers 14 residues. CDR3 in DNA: TGTGCCAGCAGCTTAGCTGACGGGAGGGCCTACGAGCATTTT. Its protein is CASSLADGRAYEHF.

The CDR3 DNA sequence: TGTGCCAGCAGCGTAGAGGGGGACAAGAGACATGAAAAACTGTTTTTT. Its translation: CASSVEGDKRHEKLFF. The J gene is TRBJ1-4, the V gene TRBV9, with D tentatively TRBD1 (6 bases). The ends were cut back, 0 bases at V and 6 bases at J, with 15 bases in the middle. The CDR3 spans 16 residues. Germline V gene data show CDR1 as SGDLS and CDR2 as YYNGEE.

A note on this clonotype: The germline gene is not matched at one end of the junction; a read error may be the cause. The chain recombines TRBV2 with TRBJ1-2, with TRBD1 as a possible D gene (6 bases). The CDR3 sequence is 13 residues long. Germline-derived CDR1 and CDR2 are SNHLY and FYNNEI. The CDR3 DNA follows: TGTGCCAGCATGGTCCTCAGGGGCGATGGCTACGCCTTC. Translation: CASMVLRGDGYAF.

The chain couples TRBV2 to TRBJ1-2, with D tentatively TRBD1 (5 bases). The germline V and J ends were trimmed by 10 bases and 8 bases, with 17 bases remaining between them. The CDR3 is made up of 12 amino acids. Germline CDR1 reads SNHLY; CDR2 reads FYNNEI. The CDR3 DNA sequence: TGTGCCATACAGGACTCGAAGATGGGCTACACCTTC. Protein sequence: CAIQDSKMGYTF.

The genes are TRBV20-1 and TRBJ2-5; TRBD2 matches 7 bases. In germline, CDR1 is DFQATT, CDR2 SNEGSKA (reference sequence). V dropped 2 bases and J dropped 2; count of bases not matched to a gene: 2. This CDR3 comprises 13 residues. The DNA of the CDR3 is TGCAGTGCTAGAAAGGGACTACAAGAGACCCAGTACTTC. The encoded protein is CSARKGLQETQYF.

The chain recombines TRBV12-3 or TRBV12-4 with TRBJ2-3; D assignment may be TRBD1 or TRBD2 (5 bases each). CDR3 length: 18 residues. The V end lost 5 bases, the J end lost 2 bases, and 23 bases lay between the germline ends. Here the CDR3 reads CASSEWDLRGAVTDTQYF. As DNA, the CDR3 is TGTGCCAGCAGTGAATGGGACCTCCGGGGAGCGGTCACAGATACGCAGTATTTT.

The CDR3 region is CASSVEGGASYEQYF. In DNA form, the CDR3 reads TGTGCCAGCAGCGTCGAGGGCGGGGCGTCCTACGAGCAGTACTTC. The V and J genes are TRBV9 and TRBJ2-7; D possibly corresponds to TRBD2 (6 bases). There are 15 residues in the CDR3. Germline CDR1 and CDR2: SGDLS and YYNGEE. The V and J ends lost 2 bases and 1 base respectively, with 13 bases between them.

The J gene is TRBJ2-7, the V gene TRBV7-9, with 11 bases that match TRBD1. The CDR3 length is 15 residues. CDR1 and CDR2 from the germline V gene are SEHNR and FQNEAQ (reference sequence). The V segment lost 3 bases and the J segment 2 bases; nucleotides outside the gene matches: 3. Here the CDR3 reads CASSLSDRGPYEQYF. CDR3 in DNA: TGTGCCAGCAGCTTGTCGGACAGGGGGCCCTACGAGCAGTACTTC.

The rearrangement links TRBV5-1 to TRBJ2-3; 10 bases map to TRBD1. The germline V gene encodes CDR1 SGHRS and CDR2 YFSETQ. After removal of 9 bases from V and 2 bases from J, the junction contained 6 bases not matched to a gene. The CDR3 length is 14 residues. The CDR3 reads CATKDRGHTDTQYF. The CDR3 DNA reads TGCGCCACGAAAGACAGGGGGCACACAGATACGCAGTATTTT.

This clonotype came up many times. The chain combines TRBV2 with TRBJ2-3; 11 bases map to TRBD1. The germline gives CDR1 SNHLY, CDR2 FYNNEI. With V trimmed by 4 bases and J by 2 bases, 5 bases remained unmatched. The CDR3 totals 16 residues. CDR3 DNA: TGTGCCAGCAGTGGGGACAGGGGGGCCCTCACAGATACGCAGTATTTT. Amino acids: CASSGDRGALTDTQYF.

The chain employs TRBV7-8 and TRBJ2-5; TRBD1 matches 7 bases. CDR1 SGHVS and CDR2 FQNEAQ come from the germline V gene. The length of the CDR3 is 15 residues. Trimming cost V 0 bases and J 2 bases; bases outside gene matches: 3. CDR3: CASSLAQGQQETQYF. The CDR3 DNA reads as TGTGCCAGCAGCTTAGCTCAGGGACAGCAAGAGACCCAGTACTTC.

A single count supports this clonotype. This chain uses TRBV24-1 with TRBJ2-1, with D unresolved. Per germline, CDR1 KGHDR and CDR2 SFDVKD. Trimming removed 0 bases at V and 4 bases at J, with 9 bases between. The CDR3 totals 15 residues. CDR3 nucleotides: TGTGCCACCAGTGATTTGGGCGATGAGTACAATGAGCAGTTCTTC. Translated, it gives CATSDLGDEYNEQFF.

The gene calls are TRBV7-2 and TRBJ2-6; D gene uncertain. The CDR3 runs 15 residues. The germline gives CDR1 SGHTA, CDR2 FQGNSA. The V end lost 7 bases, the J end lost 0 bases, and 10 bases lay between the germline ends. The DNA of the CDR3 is TGTGCCAGCATCCCGTCGGACTCTGGGGCCAACGTCCTGACTTTC. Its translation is CASIPSDSGANVLTF.

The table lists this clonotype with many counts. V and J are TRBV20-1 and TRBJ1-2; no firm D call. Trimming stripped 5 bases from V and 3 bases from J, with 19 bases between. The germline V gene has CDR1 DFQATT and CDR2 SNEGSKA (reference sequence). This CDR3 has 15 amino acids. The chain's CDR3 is CSAPGSQLLDYGYTF. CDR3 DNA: TGCAGTGCTCCGGGGTCCCAATTGCTGGACTATGGCTACACCTTC.

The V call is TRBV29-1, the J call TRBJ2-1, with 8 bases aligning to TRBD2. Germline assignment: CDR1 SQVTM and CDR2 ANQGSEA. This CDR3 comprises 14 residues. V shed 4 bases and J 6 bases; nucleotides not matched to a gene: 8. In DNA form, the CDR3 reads TGCAGCGTTGTCCAGCGGGAGAGGGGCAATGAGCAGTTCTTC. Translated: CSVVQRERGNEQFF.

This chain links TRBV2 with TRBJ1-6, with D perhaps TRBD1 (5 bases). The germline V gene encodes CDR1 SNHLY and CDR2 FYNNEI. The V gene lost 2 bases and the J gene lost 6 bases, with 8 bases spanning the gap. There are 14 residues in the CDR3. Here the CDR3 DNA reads TGTGCCAGCAGTGAATCCGGGGGTAATTCACCCCTCCACTTT. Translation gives CASSESGGNSPLHF.

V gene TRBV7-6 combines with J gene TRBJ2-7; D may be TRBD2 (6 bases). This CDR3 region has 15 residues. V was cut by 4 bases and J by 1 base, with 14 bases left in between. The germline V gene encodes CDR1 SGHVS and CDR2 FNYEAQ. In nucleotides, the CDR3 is TGTGCCAGCAGCTCAGATTCCGGGGGTTCCTACGAGCAGTACTTC. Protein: CASSSDSGGSYEQYF.

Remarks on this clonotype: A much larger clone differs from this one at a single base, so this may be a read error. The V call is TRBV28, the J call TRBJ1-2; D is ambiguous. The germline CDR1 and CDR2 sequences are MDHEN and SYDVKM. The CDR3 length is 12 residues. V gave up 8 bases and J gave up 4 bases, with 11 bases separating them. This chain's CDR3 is CASGAGLYGYTF. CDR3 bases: TGTGCCAGCGGCGCAGGCCTCTATGGCTACACCTTC.

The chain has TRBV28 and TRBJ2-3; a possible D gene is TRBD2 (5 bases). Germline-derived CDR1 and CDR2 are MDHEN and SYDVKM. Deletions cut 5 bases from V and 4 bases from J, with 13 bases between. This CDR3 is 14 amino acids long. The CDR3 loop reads CASSNWRSADTQYF. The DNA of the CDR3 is TGTGCCAGCAGTAATTGGAGGAGCGCAGATACGCAGTATTTT.

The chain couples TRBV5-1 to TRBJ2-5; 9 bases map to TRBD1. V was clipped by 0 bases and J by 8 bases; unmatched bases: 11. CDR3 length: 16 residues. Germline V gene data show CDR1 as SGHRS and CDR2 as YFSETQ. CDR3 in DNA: TGCGCCAGCAGCTTGGAAACAGGGGGCCGGTCGCCAACCCAGTACTTC. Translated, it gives CASSLETGGRSPTQYF.

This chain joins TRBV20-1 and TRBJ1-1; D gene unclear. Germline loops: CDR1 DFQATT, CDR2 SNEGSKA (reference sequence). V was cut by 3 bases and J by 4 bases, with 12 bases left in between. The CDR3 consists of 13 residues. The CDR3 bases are TGCAGTGCTAGGGCCGCGTTTGGCACTGAAGCTTTCTTT. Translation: CSARAAFGTEAFF.